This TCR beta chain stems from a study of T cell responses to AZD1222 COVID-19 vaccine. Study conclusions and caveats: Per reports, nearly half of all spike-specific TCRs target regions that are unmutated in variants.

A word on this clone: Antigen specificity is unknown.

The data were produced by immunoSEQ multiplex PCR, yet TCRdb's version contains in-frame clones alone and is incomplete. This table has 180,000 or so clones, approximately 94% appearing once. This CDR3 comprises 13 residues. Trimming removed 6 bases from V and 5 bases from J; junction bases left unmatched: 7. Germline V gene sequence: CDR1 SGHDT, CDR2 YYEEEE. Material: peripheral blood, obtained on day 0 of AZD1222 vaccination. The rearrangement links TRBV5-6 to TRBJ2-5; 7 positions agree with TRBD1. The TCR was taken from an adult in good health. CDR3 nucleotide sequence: TGTGCCAGCATCAGGACAGGTGGGGAGACCCAGTACTTC. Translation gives CASIRTGGETQYF.